This T cell receptor beta chain was documented in a study of blood T cell repertoires in COVID-19. Study summary: Samples came from the United States, Italy and Spain, spanning acute and convalescent COVID-19. From T cells, B-cell-depleted T cells, or PBMCs came the material, which was cDNA or gDNA.

TCRdb's copy holds only in-frame clones and misses some; the assay was immunoSEQ multiplex PCR. The table has approximately 120,000 clones, roughly 90% seen once. The CDR3 loop spans 14 amino acids. J was trimmed by 2 bases and V by 0 bases; bases with no gene match: 1. CDR1 and CDR2 (germline): GTSNPN, SVGIG (reference sequence). Sequencing was carried out using peripheral blood. The receptor's source is a human donor with acute or convalescent COVID-19. The donor label of this sample is uncertain. The chain employs TRBV30 and TRBJ1-2; TRBD1 aligns across 9 bases. CDR3 region: CAWSVDRGNYGYTF. CDR3 coding DNA: TGTGCCTGGAGTGTAGACAGGGGGAACTATGGCTACACCTTC.